This T cell receptor (beta chain) originates from a study of shared clonotypes between healthy human individuals. This CDR3 contains 16 residues. Germline loops: CDR1 SNHLY, CDR2 FYNNEI. Trimming pared 5 bases from V and 1 base from J, leaving 15 bases between. Some clones are missing from TCRdb's copy, which holds only in-frame ones; the method was immunoSEQ multiplex PCR. The table lists over 950,000 clones, roughly 80% of them singletons. This clone came up once. Its antigen is not identified. Study-level findings and limits: It was the few donors that limited the genetic and exposure-history diversity represented. Sharing across a few donors was seen in around 5.1% of naive CD4 clonotypes.

J is TRBJ1-5 and V is TRBV2; a weak D match, TRBD1 (5 bases). The specimen was memory CD4+ T cells from PBMCs. The subset is: CD45RA-negative fraction. The sequence came from a man aged 18 to 30 in good health. Some clones in this sample may be carry-over from other donors' samples. The CDR3, as DNA: TGTGCCAGCAGTACAACAACGGGACCGAGCAATCAGCCCCAGCATTTT. The encoded protein is CASSTTTGPSNQPQHF.